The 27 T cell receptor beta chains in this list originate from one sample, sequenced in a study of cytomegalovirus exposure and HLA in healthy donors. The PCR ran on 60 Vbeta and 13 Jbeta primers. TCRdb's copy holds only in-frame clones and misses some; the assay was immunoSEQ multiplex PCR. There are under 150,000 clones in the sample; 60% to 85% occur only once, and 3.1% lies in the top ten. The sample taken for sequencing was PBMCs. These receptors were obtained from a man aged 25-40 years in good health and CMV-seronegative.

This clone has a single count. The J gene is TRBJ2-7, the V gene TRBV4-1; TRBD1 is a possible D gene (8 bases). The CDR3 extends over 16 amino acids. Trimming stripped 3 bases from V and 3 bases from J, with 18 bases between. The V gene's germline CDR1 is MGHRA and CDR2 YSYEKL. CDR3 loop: CASSQSTGGDFYEQYF. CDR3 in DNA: TGCGCCAGCAGCCAGTCCACAGGGGGGGATTTCTACGAGCAGTACTTC.

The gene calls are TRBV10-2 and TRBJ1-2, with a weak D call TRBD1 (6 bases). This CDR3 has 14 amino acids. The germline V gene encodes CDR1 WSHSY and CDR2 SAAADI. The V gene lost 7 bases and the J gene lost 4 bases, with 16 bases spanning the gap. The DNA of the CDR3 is TGCGCCAGCAACGCGAACTGGACAGTCTATGGCTACACCTTC. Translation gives CASNANWTVYGYTF.

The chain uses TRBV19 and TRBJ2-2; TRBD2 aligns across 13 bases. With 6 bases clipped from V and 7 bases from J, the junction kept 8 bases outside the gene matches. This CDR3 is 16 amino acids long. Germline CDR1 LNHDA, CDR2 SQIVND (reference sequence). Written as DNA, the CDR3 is TGTGCCAGTAGAGCCACTAGCGGGAGGGCCGGCGGGGAGCTGTTTTTT. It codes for CASRATSGRAGGELFF.

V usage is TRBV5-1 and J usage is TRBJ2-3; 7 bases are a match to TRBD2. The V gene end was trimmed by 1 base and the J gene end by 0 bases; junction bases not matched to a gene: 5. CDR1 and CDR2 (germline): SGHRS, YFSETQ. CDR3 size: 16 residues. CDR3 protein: CASSLSASGSTDTQYF. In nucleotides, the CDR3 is TGCGCCAGCAGCTTGAGTGCTAGCGGAAGCACAGATACGCAGTATTTT.

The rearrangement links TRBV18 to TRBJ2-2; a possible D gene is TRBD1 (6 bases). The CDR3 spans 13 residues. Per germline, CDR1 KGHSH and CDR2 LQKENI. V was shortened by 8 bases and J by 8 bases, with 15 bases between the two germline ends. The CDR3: CASPQGPTGELFF. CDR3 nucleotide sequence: TGTGCCAGCCCGCAGGGGCCCACAGGGGAGCTGTTTTTT.

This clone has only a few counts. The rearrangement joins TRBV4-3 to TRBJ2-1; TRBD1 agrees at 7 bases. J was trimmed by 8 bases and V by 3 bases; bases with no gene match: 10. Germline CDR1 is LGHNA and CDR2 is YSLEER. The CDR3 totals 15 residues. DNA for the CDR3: TGCGCCAGCAGCCAGATACAGGGGCATACACATGAGCAGTTCTTC. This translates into CASSQIQGHTHEQFF.

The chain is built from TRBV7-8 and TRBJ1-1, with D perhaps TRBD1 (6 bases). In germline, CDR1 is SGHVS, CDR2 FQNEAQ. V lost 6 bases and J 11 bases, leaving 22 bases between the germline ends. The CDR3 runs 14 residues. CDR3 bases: TGTGCCAGCAGACCAGGGGTTAGAACCCTTTTTGCTTTCTTT. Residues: CASRPGVRTLFAFF.

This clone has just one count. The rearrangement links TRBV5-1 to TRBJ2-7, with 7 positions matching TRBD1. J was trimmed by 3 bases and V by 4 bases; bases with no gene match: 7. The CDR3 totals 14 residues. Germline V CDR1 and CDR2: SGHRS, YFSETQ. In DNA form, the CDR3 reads TGCGCCAGCAGCAACCGGGACAGACACTACGAGCAGTACTTC. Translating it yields CASSNRDRHYEQYF.

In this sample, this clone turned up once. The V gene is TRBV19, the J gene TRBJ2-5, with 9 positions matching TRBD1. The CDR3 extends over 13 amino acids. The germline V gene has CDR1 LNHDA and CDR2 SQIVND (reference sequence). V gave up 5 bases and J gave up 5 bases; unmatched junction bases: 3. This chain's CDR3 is CASSPDRGETQYF. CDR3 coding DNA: TGTGCCAGTAGTCCTGACAGGGGGGAGACCCAGTACTTC.

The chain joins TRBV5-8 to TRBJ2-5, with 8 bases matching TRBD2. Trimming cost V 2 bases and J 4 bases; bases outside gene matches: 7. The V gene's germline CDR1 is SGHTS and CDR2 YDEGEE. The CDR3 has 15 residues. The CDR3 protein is CASSFDIGRGETQYF. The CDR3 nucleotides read TGTGCCAGCAGCTTCGATATCGGGAGGGGAGAGACCCAGTACTTC.

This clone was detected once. The CDR3 DNA reads as TGTGCCAGCAGTGACGCTAGCTCCTACAATGAGCAGTTCTTC. This gives the protein CASSDASSYNEQFF. V and J are TRBV2 and TRBJ2-1, with D uncertain. The length of the CDR3 is 14 residues. The V and J ends lost 3 bases and 0 bases respectively, with 6 bases between them. Germline V gene sequence: CDR1 SNHLY, CDR2 FYNNEI.

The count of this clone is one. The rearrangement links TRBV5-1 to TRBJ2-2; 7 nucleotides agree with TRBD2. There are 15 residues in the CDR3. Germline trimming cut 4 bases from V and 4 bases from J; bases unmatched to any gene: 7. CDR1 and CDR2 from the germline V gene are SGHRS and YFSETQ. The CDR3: CASSPGLVGTGELFF. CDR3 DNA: TGCGCCAGCAGCCCTGGACTAGTCGGCACCGGGGAGCTGTTTTTT.

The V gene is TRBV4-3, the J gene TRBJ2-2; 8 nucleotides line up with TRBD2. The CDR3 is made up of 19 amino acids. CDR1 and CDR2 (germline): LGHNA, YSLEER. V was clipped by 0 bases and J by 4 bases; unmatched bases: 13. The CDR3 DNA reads TGCGCCAGCAGCCAAGATGATTTTACGGGGGGGCGGGTCACCGGGGAGCTGTTTTTT. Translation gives CASSQDDFTGGRVTGELFF.

CDR3 sequence: CASSPGLAGLNEQFF. The CDR3, as DNA: TGTGCCAGCAGTCCGGGACTAGCGGGGCTCAATGAGCAGTTCTTC. The chain carries TRBV7-3 and TRBJ2-1; TRBD2 agrees at 13 bases. This CDR3 region has 15 residues. Germline CDR1 reads SGHTA; CDR2 reads FQGTGA. The V segment lost 6 bases and the J segment 6 bases; nucleotides outside the gene matches: 5.

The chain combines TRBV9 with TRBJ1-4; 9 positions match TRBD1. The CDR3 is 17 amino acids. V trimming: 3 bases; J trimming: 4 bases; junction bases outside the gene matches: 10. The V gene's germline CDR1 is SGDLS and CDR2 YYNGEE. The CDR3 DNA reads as TGTGCCAGCAGCGCCCTCGGGACAGGGCTGCTTAATGAAAAACTGTTTTTT. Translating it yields CASSALGTGLLNEKLFF.

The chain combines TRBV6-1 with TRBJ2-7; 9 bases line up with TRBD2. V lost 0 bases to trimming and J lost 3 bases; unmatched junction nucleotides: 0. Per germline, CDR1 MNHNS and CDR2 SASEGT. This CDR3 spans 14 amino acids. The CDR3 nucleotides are TGTGCCAGCAGTGAAGCGACTAGCGGCTACGAGCAGTACTTC. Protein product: CASSEATSGYEQYF.

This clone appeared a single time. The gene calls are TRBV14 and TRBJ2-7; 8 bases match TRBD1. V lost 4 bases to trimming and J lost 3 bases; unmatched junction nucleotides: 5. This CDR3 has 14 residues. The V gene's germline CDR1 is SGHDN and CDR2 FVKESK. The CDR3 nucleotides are TGTGCCAGCAGCCTCGGACAGGGAAACTACGAGCAGTACTTC. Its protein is CASSLGQGNYEQYF. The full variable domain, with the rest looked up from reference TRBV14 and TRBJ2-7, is EAGVTQFPSHSVIEKGQTVTLRCDPISGHDNLYWYRRVMGKEIKFLLHFVKESKQDESGMPNNRFLAERTGGTYSTLKVQPAELEDSGVYFCASSLGQGNYEQYFGPGTRLTVT.

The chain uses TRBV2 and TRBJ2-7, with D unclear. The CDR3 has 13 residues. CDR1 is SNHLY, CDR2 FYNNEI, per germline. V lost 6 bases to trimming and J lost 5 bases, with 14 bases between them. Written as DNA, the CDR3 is TGTGCCAGCAGCGCCCCAGGTCCCCACGAGCAGTACTTC. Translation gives CASSAPGPHEQYF.

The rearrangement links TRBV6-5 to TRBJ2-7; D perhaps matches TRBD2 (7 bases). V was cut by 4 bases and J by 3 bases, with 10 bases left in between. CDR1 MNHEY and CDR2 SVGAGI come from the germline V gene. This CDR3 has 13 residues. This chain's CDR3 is CASSWGGSYEQYF. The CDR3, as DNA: TGTGCCAGCAGTTGGGGGGGCAGCTACGAGCAGTACTTC.

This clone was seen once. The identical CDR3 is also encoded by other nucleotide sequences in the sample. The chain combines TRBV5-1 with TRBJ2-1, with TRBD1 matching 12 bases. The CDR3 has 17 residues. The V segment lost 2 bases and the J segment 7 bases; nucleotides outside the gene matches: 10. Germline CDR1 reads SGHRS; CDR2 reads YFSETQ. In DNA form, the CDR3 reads TGCGCCAGCAGCTTAGCGGGAGGGACAGGGGGCCGTAATGAGCAGTTCTTC. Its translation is CASSLAGGTGGRNEQFF.

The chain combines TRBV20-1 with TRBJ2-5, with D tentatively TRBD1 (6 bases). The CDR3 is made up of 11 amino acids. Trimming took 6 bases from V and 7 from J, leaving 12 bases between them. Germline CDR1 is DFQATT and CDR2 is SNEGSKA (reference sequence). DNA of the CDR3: TGCAGTGCCCCCCTAGGGGGGACCCAGTACTTC. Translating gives CSAPLGGTQYF.

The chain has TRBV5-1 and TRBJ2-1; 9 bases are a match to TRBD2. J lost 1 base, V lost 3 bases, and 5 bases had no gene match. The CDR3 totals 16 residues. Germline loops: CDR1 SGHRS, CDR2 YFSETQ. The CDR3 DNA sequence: TGCGCCAGCAGCTGGCGACTAGCGGATTCCTACAATGAGCAGTTCTTC. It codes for CASSWRLADSYNEQFF.

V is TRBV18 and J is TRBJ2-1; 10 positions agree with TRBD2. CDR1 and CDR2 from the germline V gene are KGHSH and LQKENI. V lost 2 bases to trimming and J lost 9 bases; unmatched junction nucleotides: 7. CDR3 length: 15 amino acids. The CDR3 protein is CASSPIAGGRGEQFF. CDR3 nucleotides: TGTGCCAGCTCACCAATAGCGGGAGGACGGGGTGAGCAGTTCTTC.

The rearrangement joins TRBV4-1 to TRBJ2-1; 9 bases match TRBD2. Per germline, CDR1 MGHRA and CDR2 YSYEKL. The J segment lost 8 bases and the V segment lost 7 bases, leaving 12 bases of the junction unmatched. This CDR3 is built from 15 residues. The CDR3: CASNVLAGGPYEQFF. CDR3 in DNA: TGCGCCAGCAACGTCTTGGCGGGAGGGCCTTATGAGCAGTTCTTC.

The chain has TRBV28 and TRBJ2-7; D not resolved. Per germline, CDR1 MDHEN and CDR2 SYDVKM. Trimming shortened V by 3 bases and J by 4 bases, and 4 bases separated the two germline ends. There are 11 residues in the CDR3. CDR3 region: CASSFLYEQYF. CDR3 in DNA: TGTGCCAGCAGTTTTCTTTACGAGCAGTACTTC.

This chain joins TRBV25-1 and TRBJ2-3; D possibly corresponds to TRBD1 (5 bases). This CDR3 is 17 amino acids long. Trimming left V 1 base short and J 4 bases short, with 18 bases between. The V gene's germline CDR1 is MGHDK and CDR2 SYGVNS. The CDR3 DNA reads TGTGCCAGCAGTGAATCTACAGGCCTCTTAGGAGCAGATACGCAGTATTTT. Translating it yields CASSESTGLLGADTQYF.

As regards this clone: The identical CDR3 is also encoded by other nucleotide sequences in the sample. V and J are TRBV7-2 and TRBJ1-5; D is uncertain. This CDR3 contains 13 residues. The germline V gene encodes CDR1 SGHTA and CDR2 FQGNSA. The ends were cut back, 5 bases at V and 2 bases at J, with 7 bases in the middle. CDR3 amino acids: CASSLRGNQPQHF. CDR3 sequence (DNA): TGTGCCAGCAGCCTGAGGGGCAATCAGCCCCAGCATTTT.